This T cell receptor beta chain was sequenced in a study of regulatory T cells in long-lasting Graves disease. Time point noted: newly diagnosed GD, antithyroid drugs for less than 3 months. The TCR library was prepared using RNA isolated from PBMCs. With iRepertoire HTBI primers and Arm-PCR of CDR3 regions, TCR beta libraries were built. TCRdb recomputed calls from the multiplex PCR reads with MiXCR, one row per CDR3 protein. The table includes hundreds of thousands of distinct CDR3 sequences, about 13% detected once. The CDR3 totals 14 residues. Germline values: CDR1 MGHDK, CDR2 SYGVNS. Between the trimmed V and J ends, which lost 8 bases and 4 bases, there was a span of 15 bases. This clonotype was counted between two and nine times. Its specificity is not known. Broader study findings: Fewer public clonotypes were shared by new patients (966) than by persistent patients (about 2,700). Persistent-disease Graves' patients showed less TCR diversity than new cases. TRBV28, TRBJ1-2 and TRBJ2-5 were favored in persistent disease. With a small sample size, accuracy may have been reduced.

This same sample was also taken into another study, of T cells in Graves' hyperthyroidism and ophthalmopathy.

The sequence was collected from a man younger than 45 with Graves disease. The material sequenced was peripheral blood mononuclear cells (PBMCs), taken at new diagnosis, from a patient treated with antithyroid drugs. The rearrangement joins TRBV25-1 to TRBJ1-3; D is ambiguous. The CDR3 DNA reads TGTGCCAGCTCCGACGCGAGGAGCGGAAACACCATATATTTT. It yields the protein CASSDARSGNTIYF.